This T cell receptor beta chain was documented in a study of CD8+ T cells in alopecia areata. Findings and caveats of the study: Greater clonality was observed in lesional scalp samples, especially alopecia totalis/universalis, versus normal scalp.

Trimming left V 5 bases short and J 4 bases short, with 12 bases between. From germline, CDR1 is SQVTM and CDR2 ANQGSEA. The CDR3 has 12 residues. Following RNA extraction, reverse transcription yielded cDNA that acted as the sequencing template. Sequencing was performed with immunoSEQ multiplex PCR; in TCRdb, only in-frame clones are kept and a portion is missing. The data contain 220,000 or so clones, about 53% of them seen just once; the ten biggest clones take up 0.45%. The investigators collected lesional scalp punch biopsies and peripheral blood from alopecia areata patients. Of note for this clone: No antigen is known for it.

The receptor's source is a human donor with alopecia areata. The V and J genes are TRBV29-1 and TRBJ2-7; the D gene is possibly TRBD1 (5 bases). Here the sequenced sample was CD4+ T cells sorted from blood, taken at week 0. This CDR3 reads CSVTQGTYEQYF. DNA of the CDR3: TGCAGCGTTACGCAGGGAACATACGAGCAGTACTTC.